The 17 T cell receptor beta chains below were found in one sample sequenced in a study of T cells in Graves' hyperthyroidism and ophthalmopathy. RNA transcripts were the template for amplifying TCR beta CDR3 regions. With the HTBI primer set, the TCR CDR3 went through a first round of RT-PCR. TCRdb re-derived calls from the multiplex PCR reads in MiXCR, one entry per CDR3 protein. The sample lists 75,000 to 100,000 distinct CDR3 sequences, about 40% occurring once. Sequencing used peripheral blood or thyroid tissue (not recorded which). The receptor set was obtained from a woman aged 25-40 years with Graves' hyperthyroidism.

This sequence joins TRBV15 and TRBJ1-4; D is undetermined. Germline CDR1 reads LNHNV; CDR2 reads YYDKDF (reference sequence). Trimming cost V 8 bases and J 4 bases, with 5 bases left between them. CDR3 length equals 11 residues. The CDR3 loop is CATSGNEKLFF. The CDR3 DNA is TGTGCCACCTCGGGTAATGAAAAACTGTTTTTT. Looking up the rest from reference TRBV15 and TRBJ1-4 gives the full variable domain: DAMVIQNPRYQVTQFGKPVTLSCSQTLNHNVMYWYQQKSSQAPKLLFHYYDKDFNNEADTPDNFQSRRPNTSFCFLDIRSPGLGDTAMYLCATSGNEKLFFGSGTQLSVL.

This clonotype showed up many times. The chain combines TRBV4-1 with TRBJ2-7; D not certain. The V and J ends lost 0 bases and 2 bases respectively, with 5 bases between them. The CDR3 loop spans 13 amino acids. Germline values: CDR1 MGHRA, CDR2 YSYEKL. The CDR3 region is CASSQDGPYEQYF. CDR3 nucleotides: TGCGCCAGCAGCCAAGACGGACCCTACGAGCAGTACTTC.

This clonotype came up many times. The CDR3 bases are TGTGCCAGCACTGCCACCCCGGGACTAGCGGGAGAAGAGCAGTACTTC. As protein: CASTATPGLAGEEQYF. The chain recombines TRBV7-9 with TRBJ2-7; 14 bases line up with TRBD2. This CDR3 region has 16 residues. Germline V lookup: CDR1 SEHNR, CDR2 FQNEAQ (reference sequence). Trimming at V came to 7 bases and at J to 7 bases, leaving 12 bases not matched to a gene.

This clonotype came up many times. The rearrangement uses TRBV9 and TRBJ2-2; D is ambiguous. In germline, CDR1 is SGDLS, CDR2 YYNGEE. V was trimmed by 6 bases and J by 4 bases, leaving 13 bases between them. This CDR3 contains 14 residues. The CDR3 nucleotides read TGTGCCAGCAAAAGAAGGGCATTCACCGGGGAGCTGTTTTTT. Its translation is CASKRRAFTGELFF. The variable domain in full, completed from reference TRBV9 and TRBJ2-2, reads DSGVTQTPKHLITATGQRVTLRCSPRSGDLSVYWYQQSLDQGLQFLIQYYNGEERAKGNILERFSAQQFPDLHSELNLSSLELGDSALYFCASKRRAFTGELFFGEGSRLTVL.

This clonotype appeared many times. The rearrangement joins TRBV28 to TRBJ1-2; no firm D call. Trimming pared 11 bases from V and 5 bases from J, leaving 12 bases between. Germline CDR1 is MDHEN and CDR2 is SYDVKM. This CDR3 comprises 11 residues. The CDR3 sequence is CAGSTDYGYTF. In nucleotides, the CDR3 is TGTGCCGGATCAACGGATTATGGCTACACCTTC.

This clonotype was seen just once. Just one base apart from a much larger clone, this may be a read error. A read error is likely, as this CDR3 ends without the conserved phenylalanine or tryptophan. The chain recombines TRBV5-6 with TRBJ1-1, with TRBD1 matching over 7 bases. V lost 4 bases and J lost 3; bases outside the gene matches: 3. The length of the CDR3 is 13 residues. CDR1 and CDR2 (germline): SGHDT, YYEEEE. The CDR3 loop is CASSQQGDTEAFL. CDR3 DNA: TGTGCCAGCAGCCAGCAGGGGGACACTGAAGCTTTCCTT.

This clonotype was detected many times. V is TRBV19 and J is TRBJ1-2; D unclear. V was cut by 5 bases and J by 4 bases, with 17 bases left in between. The germline V gene has CDR1 LNHDA and CDR2 SQIVND (reference sequence). The length of the CDR3 is 15 residues. CDR3 sequence: CASSFAPDGAYGYTF. Written as DNA, the CDR3 is TGTGCCAGTAGTTTTGCCCCGGACGGTGCCTATGGCTACACCTTC.

The chain recombines TRBV9 with TRBJ1-6; 7 bases agree with TRBD1. This CDR3 region has 13 residues. The germline V gene encodes CDR1 SGDLS and CDR2 YYNGEE. J was trimmed by 10 bases and V by 7 bases; bases with no gene match: 8. The CDR3 nucleotides are TGTGCCAGCCAGGGACAGAGGGACTCACCCCTCCACTTT. Translation: CASQGQRDSPLHF.

This clonotype was found many times. This chain links TRBV2 with TRBJ1-1, with 7 nucleotides matching TRBD1. V was pared by 4 bases and J by 4 bases, with 6 bases of the junction left unmatched. The CDR3 consists of 14 residues. Per germline, CDR1 SNHLY and CDR2 FYNNEI. The DNA of the CDR3 is TGTGCCAGCAGTGTCGACAGGGCCGGCACTGAAGCTTTCTTT. Translated, it gives CASSVDRAGTEAFF.

The chain carries TRBV15 and TRBJ1-4; 7 bases map to TRBD1. The CDR3 runs 16 residues. Per germline, CDR1 LNHNV and CDR2 YYDKDF (reference sequence). The junction had 9 bases not matched to a gene; V was cut back by 3 bases and J by 5 bases. The CDR3 is CATSSRGDSRNEKLFF. Here the CDR3 DNA reads TGTGCCACCAGCAGCCGCGGGGACAGCCGGAATGAAAAACTGTTTTTT. The full variable domain, in which reference TRBV15 and TRBJ1-4 provide the parts outside the CDR3, is DAMVIQNPRYQVTQFGKPVTLSCSQTLNHNVMYWYQQKSSQAPKLLFHYYDKDFNNEADTPDNFQSRRPNTSFCFLDIRSPGLGDTAMYLCATSSRGDSRNEKLFFGSGTQLSVL.

About this clonotype itself: Since a much larger clone is just one base distant, this may be a read error. The rearrangement links TRBV7-3 to TRBJ1-1, with D maybe TRBD1 (6 bases). In germline, CDR1 is SGHTA, CDR2 FQGTGA. V lost 5 bases to trimming and J lost 4 bases, with 14 bases between them. The CDR3 is made up of 14 amino acids. The CDR3 nucleotides are TGTGCCAGCAGCCAGGGGAGGGAGGGCACTGAAGCTTTCTTT. Protein: CASSQGREGTEAFF. The variable domain in full, completed from reference TRBV7-3 and TRBJ1-1, reads GAGVSQTPSNKVTEKGKYVELRCDPISGHTALYWYRQSLGQGPEFLIYFQGTGAADDSGLPNDRFFAVRPEGSVSTLKIQRTERGDSAVYLCASSQGREGTEAFFGQGTRLTVV.

To note about this clonotype: The junction does not match germline at one end; this may be a read error. This chain joins TRBV19 and TRBJ1-1; no clear D gene. CDR3 length: 15 amino acids. The germline CDR1 and CDR2 sequences are LNHDA and SQIVND (reference sequence). This CDR3 is CASTPLVGNDTVAFF. The CDR3 nucleotides are TGTGCCAGTACCCCCTTGGTGGGTAACGACACTGTAGCTTTCTTT.

This chain links TRBV2 with TRBJ2-5; D may match TRBD1 or TRBD2 (6 bases each). V was trimmed by 7 bases and J by 2 bases, leaving 14 bases between them. Per germline, CDR1 SNHLY and CDR2 FYNNEI. The CDR3 has 14 residues. CDR3 residues: CASKERGRQETQYF. CDR3 sequence (DNA): TGTGCCAGCAAAGAAAGGGGGAGGCAAGAGACCCAGTACTTC.

The CDR3 region is CAISESAAANQPQHF. The CDR3 DNA follows: TGTGCCATCAGTGAGTCGGCGGCAGCCAATCAGCCCCAGCATTTT. The chain joins TRBV10-3 to TRBJ1-5; D remains unclear. V was pared by 0 bases and J by 3 bases, with 9 bases between. The CDR3 has 15 residues. Germline-derived CDR1 and CDR2 are ENHRY and SYGVKD.

This clonotype was counted many times. The chain joins TRBV2 to TRBJ1-6; D unclear. The V end was cut by 8 bases, the J end by 0 bases, with 11 bases between. The CDR3 consists of 15 residues. Germline V lookup: CDR1 SNHLY, CDR2 FYNNEI. CDR3 DNA: TGTGCCAGCCAGCCCTCGAGCTCCTATAATTCACCCCTCCACTTT. Protein sequence: CASQPSSSYNSPLHF. Together with reference TRBV2 and TRBJ1-6, the CDR3 gives the full variable domain: EPEVTQTPSHQVTQMGQEVILRCVPISNHLYFYWYRQILGQKVEFLVSFYNNEISEKSEIFDDQFSVERPDGSNFTLKIRSTKLEDSAMYFCASQPSSSYNSPLHFGNGTRLTVT.

This clonotype appeared a single time. A much larger clone sits a single nucleotide away, making a read error possible. The V call is TRBV7-9, the J call TRBJ2-7, with 7 bases matching TRBD1. This CDR3 spans 17 amino acids. The V gene's germline CDR1 is SEHNR and CDR2 FQNEAQ (reference sequence). With 5 bases clipped from V and 0 bases from J, the junction kept 13 bases outside the gene matches. CDR3 coding DNA: TGTGCCAGCAGCCACAGTAAAAGCGAGGGGGCCTCCTACGAGCAGTACTTC. Protein: CASSHSKSEGASYEQYF.

This clonotype was found many times. CDR3 in DNA: TGCGCCAGCAGACAGCGGGTGGGGCTCTCCGAGCAGTACTTC. Its translation is CASRQRVGLSEQYF. This chain links TRBV5-1 with TRBJ2-7; possibly TRBD2 for D (6 bases). The CDR3 contains 14 residues. The V gene lost 5 bases and the J gene lost 6 bases, with 18 bases spanning the gap. Germline-derived CDR1 and CDR2 are SGHRS and YFSETQ.